These 5 T cell receptor beta chains share one sample of origin, sequenced in a study of beta chain features in type 1 diabetes. These receptors' antigens are unknown. The authors reverse transcribed all of the isolated RNA, so sequencing captured expressed TCRB transcripts. The protocol was immunoSEQ multiplex PCR, while the TCRdb copy is restricted to in-frame clones and leaves out a portion. The data show a few hundred thousand clones, around 12% seen once. Overall study findings and caveats: Type 1 diabetes patients had moderately but significantly shorter TCRB CDR3s in all four CD4+ subsets.

Sample: naive CD4+ T cells from blood. The receptors shown here come from a woman between 18 and 29 years old with type 1 diabetes.

This clone has more than one count but fewer than ten. The rearrangement uses TRBV29-1 and TRBJ2-7, with 9 bases matching TRBD1. The CDR3 consists of 12 residues. Germline CDR1 and CDR2: SQVTM and ANQGSEA. V lost 7 bases and J lost 2; bases outside the gene matches: 3. In DNA form, the CDR3 reads TGCAGCGCCACAGGGGGCCCCTACGAGCAGTACTTC. Its translation: CSATGGPYEQYF.

This clone was recorded a few times. The chain employs TRBV5-1 and TRBJ2-6; D perhaps matches TRBD2 (5 bases). Trimming took 0 bases from V and 0 from J, leaving 7 bases between them. Germline V gives CDR1 SGHRS, CDR2 YFSETQ. This CDR3 region has 16 residues. CDR3 amino acids: CASSLARDSGANVLTF. The CDR3 DNA follows: TGCGCCAGCAGCTTGGCTCGGGACTCTGGGGCCAACGTCCTGACTTTC.

The rearrangement links TRBV5-4 to TRBJ2-3; D is unresolved. The CDR3 sequence is 15 residues long. Per germline, CDR1 SGHNT and CDR2 YYREEE (reference sequence). Trimming removed 6 bases from V and 0 bases from J, with 14 bases in between. The CDR3 is CASNRWSGSTDTQYF. CDR3 DNA: TGTGCCAGCAACCGCTGGTCGGGTAGCACAGATACGCAGTATTTT.

The table lists this clone with a few counts. The chain links TRBV7-2 to TRBJ2-1; 9 bases are a match to TRBD2. V shed 1 base, J shed 7 bases, and the junction held 8 bases outside the gene matches. Germline V gene lookup returns CDR1 SGHTA and CDR2 FQGNSA. The CDR3 runs 16 residues. The CDR3 is CASSLVSGSVSNEQFF. The CDR3 nucleotides read TGTGCCAGCAGCTTAGTTAGCGGGAGTGTTTCGAATGAGCAGTTCTTC.

V gene TRBV7-8 combines with J gene TRBJ2-6; D call uncertain. The germline V gene has CDR1 SGHVS and CDR2 FQNEAQ. CDR3 length: 15 residues. V dropped 2 bases and J dropped 4 bases, with 9 bases sitting between them. This CDR3 reads CASSLRSAGANVLTF. CDR3 DNA: TGTGCCAGCAGCTTAAGGAGCGCCGGGGCCAACGTCCTGACTTTC.